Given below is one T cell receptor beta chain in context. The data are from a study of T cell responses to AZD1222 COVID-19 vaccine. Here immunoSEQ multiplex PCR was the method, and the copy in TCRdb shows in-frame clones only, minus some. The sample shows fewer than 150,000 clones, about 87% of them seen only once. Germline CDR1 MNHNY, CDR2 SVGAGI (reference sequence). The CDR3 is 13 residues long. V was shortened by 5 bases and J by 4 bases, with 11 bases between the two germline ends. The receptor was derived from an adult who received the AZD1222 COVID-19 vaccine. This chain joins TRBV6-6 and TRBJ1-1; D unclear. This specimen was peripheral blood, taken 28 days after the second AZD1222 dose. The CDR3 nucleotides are TGTGCCAGCAGTCCCTTATTTGTCACTGAAGCTTTCTTT. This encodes CASSPLFVTEAFF.